The 22 T cell receptor beta chains below all came from one sample that was sequenced in a study of identical twins. TCRdb re-analysed the 5' RACE reads in MiXCR, keeping a single row per CDR3 protein. The sample includes about 890,000 distinct CDR3 sequences, approximately 13% of them seen just once. These sequences were also reported in another study, on yellow fever vaccine responses in identical twins.

The material sequenced was PBMCs. The receptors were sampled from a woman aged 18-30 years in good health.

The rearrangement joins TRBV6-5 to TRBJ2-1; TRBD2 matches at 10 bases. CDR1 is MNHEY, CDR2 SVGAGI, per germline. The CDR3 contains 18 residues. V gave up 4 bases and J gave up 2 bases; unmatched junction bases: 11. The CDR3 DNA reads TGTGCCAGCAGTTGGGCTAGCGGGAGTCCCGAAACCTACAATGAGCAGTTCTTC. This gives the protein CASSWASGSPETYNEQFF.

This clonotype was recorded a few times. The chain joins TRBV4-1 to TRBJ2-1, with D perhaps TRBD1 or TRBD2 (8 bases each). Per the germline V gene, CDR1 is MGHRA and CDR2 is YSYEKL. Deletions cut 0 bases from V and 8 bases from J, with 29 bases between. The CDR3 runs to 20 residues. This CDR3 is CASSQEWAGGRTSPPDEQFF. As DNA, the CDR3 is TGCGCCAGCAGCCAAGAGTGGGCAGGGGGCAGGACTAGCCCTCCGGATGAGCAGTTCTTC.

The chain carries TRBV7-2 and TRBJ2-1, with 9 bases lining up with TRBD1. J was trimmed by 3 bases and V by 6 bases; bases with no gene match: 12. The CDR3 has 17 residues. From germline, CDR1 is SGHTA and CDR2 FQGNSA. CDR3 sequence (DNA): TGTGCCAGCAGACCTAAGACAGGGGGGATCCTCTACAATGAGCAGTTCTTC. As protein: CASRPKTGGILYNEQFF.

This clonotype appeared a few times. The J gene is TRBJ2-2, the V gene TRBV5-1; TRBD1 matches 7 bases. The J segment lost 4 bases and the V segment lost 4 bases, leaving 16 bases of the junction unmatched. The germline gives CDR1 SGHRS, CDR2 YFSETQ. The CDR3 length is 18 residues. The CDR3 DNA sequence: TGCGCCAGCAGCGCCTACAGGGGCGAGGCCTCTGGCACCGGGGAGCTGTTTTTT. Its protein is CASSAYRGEASGTGELFF. Full variable domain (missing parts from reference TRBV5-1 and TRBJ2-2): KAGVTQTPRYLIKTRGQQVTLSCSPISGHRSVSWYQQTPGQGLQFLFEYFSETQRNKGNFPGRFSGRQFSNSRSEMNVSTLELGDSALYLCASSAYRGEASGTGELFFGEGSRLTVL.

In its sample, this clonotype was seen a few times. The V gene is TRBV6-1, the J gene TRBJ2-1; 10 bases map to TRBD1. CDR1 is MNHNS, CDR2 SASEGT, per germline. V gave up 7 bases and J gave up 3 bases; unmatched junction bases: 6. CDR3 size: 15 residues. The CDR3 bases are TGTGCCAGCATCGCCCGGGACAGGGGCTACAATGAGCAGTTCTTC. Amino acids: CASIARDRGYNEQFF.

There are a few counts of this clonotype. The chain carries TRBV6-1 and TRBJ1-1; D gene ambiguous. Germline V gene data show CDR1 as MNHNS and CDR2 as SASEGT. V dropped 3 bases and J dropped 0 bases, with 17 bases sitting between them. The CDR3 has 17 residues. In DNA, the CDR3 is TGTGCCAGCAGTGAGATCAGGCAGGCCCAGATGAACACTGAAGCTTTCTTT. As protein: CASSEIRQAQMNTEAFF.

This clonotype showed up just a few times. The chain joins TRBV12-3 or TRBV12-4 to TRBJ2-5; 7 positions match TRBD1. This CDR3 spans 13 amino acids. After removal of 6 bases from V and 5 bases from J, the junction contained 6 bases not matched to a gene. CDR3 coding DNA: TGTGCCAGCAGCCGTGGACAGGTGGAGACCCAGTACTTC. This gives the protein CASSRGQVETQYF.

The V and J genes are TRBV20-1 and TRBJ2-7, with TRBD2 identical over 7 bases. Germline CDR1 and CDR2: DFQATT and SNEGSKA (reference sequence). V shed 5 bases and J 2 bases; nucleotides not matched to a gene: 6. There are 13 residues in the CDR3. The CDR3: CSAFPSGAYEQYF. As DNA, the CDR3 is TGCAGTGCTTTTCCTAGCGGCGCCTACGAGCAGTACTTC.

The rearrangement uses TRBV5-1 and TRBJ2-7; D is possibly TRBD1 or TRBD2 (6 bases each). This CDR3 is built from 15 residues. V shed 4 bases and J shed 4 bases, with 18 bases lying between them. Germline V gene data show CDR1 as SGHRS and CDR2 as YFSETQ. The CDR3 region is CASSSGLRGTYEQYF. CDR3 bases: TGCGCCAGCAGCAGCGGACTCCGCGGGACATACGAGCAGTACTTC.

In its sample, this clonotype was seen a few times. This rearrangement joins TRBV10-3 to TRBJ2-5; the D is unclear. Trimming took 7 bases from V and 2 from J, leaving 11 bases between them. CDR3 length equals 13 residues. From germline, CDR1 is ENHRY and CDR2 SYGVKD. The CDR3 nucleotides are TGTGCCATCACCGCGGCACAACAAGAGACCCAGTACTTC. Translated, it gives CAITAAQQETQYF.

The table lists this clonotype with many counts. V usage is TRBV5-1 and J usage is TRBJ2-2, with a possible D match to TRBD1 (7 bases). This CDR3 is built from 15 residues. Germline V gene lookup returns CDR1 SGHRS and CDR2 YFSETQ. V lost 2 bases, J lost 3 bases, and 11 bases lay in between. CDR3 nucleotide sequence: TGCGCCAGCAGCTTCCAGGGGGAGGACACCGGGGAGCTGTTTTTT. This translates into CASSFQGEDTGELFF.

This clonotype was seen at least ten times. The CDR3 loop is CATGAAGQRTGELFF. The CDR3 DNA is TGTGCCACAGGAGCCGCAGGACAGCGCACCGGGGAGCTGTTTTTT. The rearrangement uses TRBV2 and TRBJ2-2, with D tentatively TRBD1 (6 bases). The length of the CDR3 is 15 residues. Germline CDR1 and CDR2: SNHLY and FYNNEI. V was trimmed by 10 bases and J by 4 bases, leaving 19 bases between them.

The chain is built from TRBV24-1 and TRBJ2-2; 10 bases match TRBD2. The CDR3 sequence is 18 residues long. With V trimmed by 1 base and J by 2 bases, 6 bases remained unmatched. The V gene's germline CDR1 is KGHDR and CDR2 SFDVKD. The CDR3 here is CATSDLPSSGRNTGELFF. The CDR3 DNA follows: TGTGCCACCAGTGATTTACCCTCTAGCGGGAGAAACACCGGGGAGCTGTTTTTT.

The chain links TRBV7-9 to TRBJ1-1; no clear D gene. The V end lost 0 bases, the J end lost 9 bases, and 8 bases lay between the germline ends. Germline V gene data show CDR1 as SEHNR and CDR2 as FQNEAQ (reference sequence). This CDR3 region has 12 residues. In DNA form, the CDR3 reads TGTGCCAGCAGCTTAGCTGAGGGTAAAGCTTTCTTT. Translated: CASSLAEGKAFF.

This clonotype appeared many times. The chain employs TRBV5-5 and TRBJ1-1; maybe TRBD1 (6 bases). Germline V gene data show CDR1 as SGHKS and CDR2 as YYEKEE (reference sequence). With 7 bases removed from V and 3 bases from J, the gap between germline ends came to 13 bases. CDR3 length: 13 residues. CDR3 residues: CASHAGVDTEAFF. CDR3 bases: TGTGCCAGCCACGCAGGGGTGGACACTGAAGCTTTCTTT.

This clonotype has ten or more counts. The chain carries TRBV29-1 and TRBJ2-6; D not certain. CDR3 length equals 13 residues. Germline V lookup: CDR1 SQVTM, CDR2 ANQGSEA. Between the trimmed V and J ends, which lost 3 bases and 0 bases, there was a span of 3 bases. This CDR3 is CSVEFSGANVLTF. The CDR3 DNA reads as TGCAGCGTTGAGTTCTCTGGGGCCAACGTCCTGACTTTC.

The chain has TRBV4-1 and TRBJ1-2; D is possibly TRBD1 (5 bases). Germline lookup yields CDR1 MGHRA and CDR2 YSYEKL. Trimming removed 4 bases from V and 0 bases from J, with 12 bases in between. This CDR3 spans 15 amino acids. Here the CDR3 DNA reads TGCGCCAGCAGCCCTAGGGACGGAGCTAACTATGGCTACACCTTC. Translating gives CASSPRDGANYGYTF.

This clonotype was detected many times. J is TRBJ2-5 and V is TRBV24-1; 7 positions match TRBD2. The V segment lost 9 bases and the J segment 5 bases; nucleotides outside the gene matches: 11. The CDR3 is 14 residues long. Germline CDR1 is KGHDR and CDR2 is SFDVKD. For the CDR3, the DNA is TGTGCCACCGTTTCGGGGGGACCCGACGAGACCCAGTACTTC. Its translation is CATVSGGPDETQYF.

This clonotype was observed many times. The chain couples TRBV20-1 to TRBJ2-1, with TRBD2 identical over 7 bases. Trimming cost V 6 bases and J 4 bases; bases outside gene matches: 9. CDR3 length: 14 residues. Germline lookup yields CDR1 DFQATT and CDR2 SNEGSKA (reference sequence). The CDR3 DNA reads TGCAGTGCCCCCAGGCAGCGGGAATACAATGAGCAGTTCTTC. Encoded protein: CSAPRQREYNEQFF.

The chain is built from TRBV14 and TRBJ2-5; 7 positions agree with TRBD1. CDR3 length equals 20 residues. From germline, CDR1 is SGHDN and CDR2 FVKESK. V was pared by 0 bases and J by 3 bases, with 19 bases of the junction left unmatched. The CDR3 DNA sequence: TGTGCCAGCAGCCAAGACTGGTACAGGGGTTTTGAGATGCGAAAAGAGACCCAGTACTTC. It codes for CASSQDWYRGFEMRKETQYF.

The genes are TRBV7-8 and TRBJ2-4; no reliable D call. The CDR3 extends over 16 amino acids. Trimming cost V 5 bases and J 7 bases, with 21 bases left between them. Germline assignment: CDR1 SGHVS and CDR2 FQNEAQ. The CDR3 nucleotides are TGTGCCAGCAGCCAACTCAGCCCGGTTGCCGGTAACATTCAGTACTTC. This sequence encodes CASSQLSPVAGNIQYF.

In this sample, this clonotype turned up a few times. V and J are TRBV2 and TRBJ1-2; TRBD1 aligns across 10 bases. CDR1 and CDR2 from the germline V gene are SNHLY and FYNNEI. The trim removed 10 bases at V and 7 bases at J, leaving 6 bases unmatched. The CDR3 sequence is 12 residues long. Written as DNA, the CDR3 is TGTGCCAAGCAGACAGGGGGCTCTGGCTACACCTTC. Amino acids: CAKQTGGSGYTF.